A selection of T cell receptor beta chains follows, all from one sample in a study of T-cell reconstitution after alpha-beta-depleted transplantation in children. One entry per CDR3 protein results from TCRdb running MiXCR on the PCR reads. The data hold under 750,000 distinct CDR3 sequences, with 23% observed a single time. The material sequenced was PBMCs, mostly from graft donor cells, taken 360 days after TCRalphabeta/CD19-depleted stem cell transplant. These receptors were obtained from a boy under two years old who had a stem cell transplant for acute myeloid leukemia, so the T cells may come from the graft donor. CDR3s include the opening cysteine and the closing phenylalanine or tryptophan. Fields, in order: J gene, clone size, D gene, V gene, CDR3 protein, CDR3 DNA. D genes are given only for firm matches. Size is stated for part of the rows, as once, few or many counts, or as a class when the clone is expanded.

TRBJ2-1	-	TRBD2	TRBV18	CASSPQRGTTNEQFF	TGTGCCAGCTCACCCCAGCGGGGAACGACGAATGAGCAGTTCTTC
TRBJ2-1	many	TRBD2	TRBV20-1	CSARDASGGWNEQFF	TGCAGTGCTAGAGATGCTAGCGGGGGGTGGAATGAGCAGTTCTTC
TRBJ2-3	many	-	TRBV20-1	CSADSDRPGADTQYF	TGCAGTGCTGACTCTGATCGCCCGGGGGCAGATACGCAGTATTTT
TRBJ2-3	many	TRBD2	TRBV20-1	CSARDLSGGWDTDTQYF	TGCAGTGCTAGAGATCTGAGCGGGGGGTGGGACACAGATACGCAGTATTTT
TRBJ2-1	-	TRBD2	TRBV20-1	CSALVRGGLRYNEQFF	TGCAGTGCACTCGTGCGGGGGGGGCTAAGGTACAATGAGCAGTTCTTC
TRBJ1-5	-	-	TRBV20-1	CSARDLGHDGPPNQPQHF	TGCAGTGCTAGAGATCTCGGACACGACGGACCCCCTAATCAGCCCCAGCATTTT
TRBJ2-1	many	TRBD2	TRBV20-1	CSGRDYLYNEQFF	TGCAGTGGGCGGGACTATCTCTACAATGAGCAGTTCTTC
TRBJ2-5	-	-	TRBV7-9	CASSFYLSPVSQETQYF	TGTGCCAGCAGCTTTTATCTATCTCCGGTGTCCCAAGAGACCCAGTACTTC
TRBJ2-7	few	-	TRBV20-1	CSARDGRASSYEQYF	TGCAGTGCTAGAGATGGAAGGGCTAGCTCCTACGAGCAGTACTTC
TRBJ2-5	many	-	TRBV29-1	CSVVRGQRETQYF	TGCAGCGTTGTTCGGGGTCAGAGAGAGACCCAGTACTTC
TRBJ2-2	-	-	TRBV20-1	CSVTGASSGELFF	TGCAGTGTCACGGGGGCTAGCTCTGGGGAGCTGTTTTTT
TRBJ2-1	-	TRBD2	TRBV11-2	CASSHDRELASGGNNEQFF	TGTGCCAGCAGCCATGACCGCGAGTTGGCTAGCGGGGGGAACAATGAGCAGTTCTTC
TRBJ2-7	-	-	TRBV20-1	CSARFRDEQYF	TGCAGTGCTAGATTCAGGGACGAGCAGTACTTC
TRBJ1-5	many	-	TRBV20-1	CSARDLGEIYSNQPQHF	TGCAGTGCTAGAGATCTTGGGGAGATTTATAGCAATCAGCCCCAGCATTTT
TRBJ1-1	many	-	TRBV5-1	CASSAQLGQNTEAFF	TGCGCCAGCAGCGCCCAATTAGGACAGAACACTGAAGCTTTCTTT
TRBJ1-1	few	-	TRBV9	CASSAGTGTEAFF	TGTGCCAGCAGCGCCGGGACGGGCACTGAAGCTTTCTTT
TRBJ2-7	-	-	TRBV20-1	CSARDFGGRHYEQYF	TGCAGTGCTAGAGATTTCGGAGGGCGGCACTACGAGCAGTACTTC
TRBJ2-4	many	TRBD1	TRBV12-3/TRBV12-4	CASSAGGNIQYF	TGTGCCAGCAGCGCAGGGGGCAACATTCAGTACTTC
TRBJ1-2	-	-	TRBV20-1	CSARAARVFYGYTF	TGCAGTGCTAGAGCGGCCAGGGTCTTCTATGGCTACACCTTC
TRBJ2-7	many	TRBD1	TRBV10-3	CAISDIRTGPHYEQYF	TGTGCCATCAGTGACATCAGGACAGGGCCGCACTACGAGCAGTACTTC
TRBJ1-3	many	-	TRBV12-3/TRBV12-4	CASQGPSGNTIYF	TGTGCCAGCCAGGGACCTTCTGGAAACACCATATATTTT
TRBJ1-2	-	-	TRBV7-8	CASTLGGDYGYTF	TGTGCCAGCACCTTGGGAGGGGACTATGGCTACACCTTC
TRBJ2-2	-	-	TRBV20-1	CSARDPLTGGASTGELFF	TGCAGTGCTAGAGATCCCTTGACGGGGGGCGCGAGCACCGGGGAGCTGTTTTTT
TRBJ1-2	many	-	TRBV7-9	CASSPQGHYGYTF	TGTGCCAGCAGTCCACAGGGCCACTATGGCTACACCTTC
TRBJ2-6	many	-	TRBV24-1	CATSEPGLAGVLTF	TGTGCCACCAGTGAACCGGGGCTGGCCGGGGTCCTGACTTTC
TRBJ2-5	few	TRBD2	TRBV28	CASSLAGGRQETQYF	TGTGCCAGCAGCTTAGCGGGGGGGCGCCAAGAGACCCAGTACTTC
TRBJ2-5	-	-	TRBV28	CASSLIWGETQYF	TGTGCCAGCTCTTTAATATGGGGGGAGACCCAGTACTTC
TRBJ2-5	-	TRBD1	TRBV9	CASSVEDRPETQYF	TGTGCCAGCAGCGTAGAGGACAGGCCAGAGACCCAGTACTTC
TRBJ2-1	-	TRBD1	TRBV6-1	CASSEALQGSYNEQFF	TGTGCCAGCAGTGAGGCGCTACAGGGGTCCTACAATGAGCAGTTCTTC
TRBJ2-1	-	TRBD1	TRBV12-3/TRBV12-4	CASTRTGGYKGEQFF	TGTGCCAGCACCCGGACAGGGGGTTACAAGGGTGAGCAGTTCTTC
TRBJ2-2	many	-	TRBV5-6	CASSFMELGRSNTGELFF	TGTGCCAGCAGCTTCATGGAACTTGGACGGTCGAACACCGGGGAGCTGTTTTTT
TRBJ2-3	many	-	TRBV15	CATSRDSRTDTQYF	TGTGCCACCAGCAGAGACAGCCGCACAGATACGCAGTATTTT
TRBJ2-3	many	-	TRBV29-1	CSVGEPNTQYF	TGCAGCGTTGGGGAACCTAATACGCAGTATTTT
TRBJ2-7	once	-	TRBV10-3	CAIGRPGTSYEQYF	TGTGCCATCGGAAGGCCCGGGACCTCCTACGAGCAGTACTTC
TRBJ2-7	-	-	TRBV25-1	CASSENREQYF	TGTGCCAGCAGTGAGAACAGAGAGCAGTACTTC
TRBJ2-1	many	TRBD2	TRBV12-3/TRBV12-4	CASSFSGRGTLEQFF	TGTGCCAGCAGTTTCAGTGGGCGGGGGACCCTTGAGCAGTTCTTC
TRBJ2-3	many	-	TRBV20-1	CSARDQTTGKGYSTDTQYF	TGCAGTGCTAGAGATCAGACCACAGGGAAAGGTTACTCCACAGATACGCAGTATTTT
TRBJ2-6	-	-	TRBV9	CASTDKEAGALGANVLTF	TGTGCCAGCACCGATAAGGAGGCGGGGGCGCTTGGGGCCAACGTCCTGACTTTC
TRBJ2-1	few	TRBD1	TRBV7-7	CASSGKTGVSYYYNEQFF	TGTGCCAGCAGCGGTAAGACAGGGGTCTCCTATTATTACAATGAGCAGTTCTTC
TRBJ1-4	-	-	TRBV4-2	CASSFAGPSNEKLFF	TGTGCCAGCAGCTTTGCGGGACCATCTAATGAAAAACTGTTTTTT
TRBJ2-3	few	-	TRBV20-1	CSALRKGFEVSTDTQYF	TGCAGTGCACTACGAAAGGGATTCGAGGTTAGCACAGATACGCAGTATTTT
TRBJ1-5	many	-	TRBV20-1	CSARREGNISNQPQHF	TGCAGTGCTAGAAGAGAAGGAAACATTAGCAATCAGCCCCAGCATTTT
TRBJ2-5	many	TRBD1	TRBV12-3/TRBV12-4	CASSPTGKGTQYF	TGTGCCAGCAGTCCGACAGGGAAAGGGACCCAGTACTTC
TRBJ1-1	few	-	TRBV10-3	CAIRGRMAEAFF	TGTGCCATCAGGGGACGAATGGCTGAAGCTTTCTTT
TRBJ2-3	-	-	TRBV12-3/TRBV12-4	CASSVDTQYF	TGTGCCAGCAGCGTAGATACGCAGTATTTT
TRBJ2-5	few	TRBD2	TRBV12-3/TRBV12-4	CASSSLGGAQETQYF	TGTGCCAGCAGTTCCCTCGGGGGGGCACAAGAGACCCAGTACTTC
TRBJ2-7	-	-	TRBV12-3/TRBV12-4	CASSFPRASEQYF	TGTGCCAGCAGTTTCCCTAGGGCCTCCGAGCAGTACTTC
TRBJ2-3	many	-	TRBV24-1	CATSDPRGRERSADTQYF	TGTGCCACCAGTGATCCAAGGGGGAGGGAAAGATCGGCAGATACGCAGTATTTT
TRBJ1-6	-	TRBD1	TRBV2	CASSERDRGRGSPLHF	TGTGCCAGCAGTGAAAGGGACAGGGGGCGCGGATCACCCCTCCACTTT
TRBJ2-1	-	-	TRBV10-3	CAISVSGGHEQFF	TGTGCCATCAGTGTTTCAGGGGGGCATGAGCAGTTCTTC
TRBJ2-1	once	-	TRBV14	CASSQTLGSSSPNEQFF	TGTGCCAGCAGCCAAACCTTGGGGAGCTCATCCCCCAATGAGCAGTTCTTC
TRBJ2-7	few	TRBD2	TRBV20-1	CSAPTGGGPYEQYF	TGCAGTGCCCCCACGGGGGGTGGTCCCTACGAGCAGTACTTC
TRBJ2-7	many	-	TRBV7-2	CASSFMWTAYEQYF	TGTGCCAGCAGCTTTATGTGGACAGCCTACGAGCAGTACTTC
TRBJ2-5	many	TRBD2	TRBV13	CASSPRRERGGEFPPRETQYF	TGTGCCAGCAGCCCCCGGCGGGAGCGGGGGGGCGAGTTCCCTCCCCGGGAGACCCAGTACTTC
TRBJ2-6	many	-	TRBV29-1	CSVALPGANVLTF	TGCAGCGTTGCCCTCCCCGGGGCCAACGTCCTGACTTTC
TRBJ2-2	few	-	TRBV10-3	CAISAANTGELFF	TGTGCCATCTCGGCAGCGAACACCGGGGAGCTGTTTTTT
TRBJ1-1	many	TRBD1	TRBV12-3/TRBV12-4	CASSRGPNTEAFF	TGTGCCAGCAGCAGGGGGCCGAACACTGAAGCTTTCTTT